The 18 T cell receptor beta chains reported below all come from one sample, sequenced in a study of technical replicates of blood from a handful of donors. Some clones are missing from TCRdb's copy, which holds only in-frame ones; the method was immunoSEQ multiplex PCR. This sample carries around 61,000 clones, around 97% of them seen once, and the ten largest clones take over 0.15%. The material sequenced was T cells isolated from PBMCs. The receptors here all came from a human donor in good health.

The CDR3 region is CASSQGTSGHRYQETQYF. CDR3 nucleotide sequence: TGTGCCAGCAGCCAAGGGACTAGCGGGCACCGGTACCAAGAGACCCAGTACTTC. The chain carries TRBV11-3 and TRBJ2-5; 12 bases agree with TRBD2. CDR1 and CDR2 from the germline V gene are SGHNT and YENEEA. There are 18 residues in the CDR3. Trimming took 5 bases from V and 0 from J; bases not matched to a gene: 10.

The chain uses TRBV5-1 and TRBJ2-5; TRBD2 agrees at 13 bases. The CDR3 totals 15 residues. Germline V gene lookup returns CDR1 SGHRS and CDR2 YFSETQ. Germline trimming cut 3 bases from V and 5 bases from J; bases unmatched to any gene: 4. This chain's CDR3 is CASSSGTSGTETQYF. The CDR3 DNA reads as TGCGCCAGCAGCTCAGGGACTAGCGGGACGGAGACCCAGTACTTC. Combining the CDR3 with reference TRBV5-1 and TRBJ2-5 gives the whole variable domain KAGVTQTPRYLIKTRGQQVTLSCSPISGHRSVSWYQQTPGQGLQFLFEYFSETQRNKGNFPGRFSGRQFSNSRSEMNVSTLELGDSALYLCASSSGTSGTETQYFGPGTRLLVL.

V and J are TRBV6-1 and TRBJ1-1; TRBD1 might be the D (6 bases). Trimming removed 1 base at V and 3 bases at J, with 18 bases between. Germline-derived CDR1 and CDR2 are MNHNS and SASEGT. The CDR3 length is 17 residues. The CDR3 spells CASSEDRYGQLYTEAFF. DNA for the CDR3: TGTGCCAGCAGTGAAGACCGTTACGGACAGCTTTACACTGAAGCTTTCTTT.

The gene calls are TRBV5-4 and TRBJ1-6; weak D call: TRBD1 (6 bases). Germline V gene sequence: CDR1 SGHNT, CDR2 YYREEE (reference sequence). The CDR3 covers 18 residues. The V end lost 1 base, the J end lost 3 bases, and 17 bases lay between the germline ends. As DNA, the CDR3 is TGTGCCAGCAGCTTGTGGAGAGACGACAGGATCTATAATTCACCCCTCCACTTT. This encodes CASSLWRDDRIYNSPLHF.

This chain connects TRBV6-6 to TRBJ2-1; tentative D call: TRBD2 (5 bases). Germline CDR1 MNHNY, CDR2 SVGAGI (reference sequence). V was trimmed by 3 bases and J by 0 bases, leaving 12 bases between them. CDR3 length: 16 amino acids. The CDR3 sequence is CASSYSDFRSYNEQFF. For the CDR3, the DNA is TGTGCCAGCAGTTATTCGGACTTTCGCTCCTACAATGAGCAGTTCTTC.

V gene TRBV7-6 combines with J gene TRBJ2-2; no firm D call. V was pared by 0 bases and J by 7 bases, with 3 bases between. Germline CDR1 and CDR2: SGHVS and FNYEAQ. The CDR3 is 12 amino acids. In nucleotides, the CDR3 is TGTGCCAGCAGCTTAGCTAACGGGGAGCTGTTTTTT. It encodes CASSLANGELFF.

CDR3 DNA sequence: TGCAGCGTCGCGGACACGAGCACAGATACGCAGTATTTT. This codes for CSVADTSTDTQYF. This sequence joins TRBV29-1 and TRBJ2-3, with D possibly being TRBD1 (5 bases). V was clipped by 6 bases and J by 0 bases, with 10 bases between them. CDR1 is SQVTM and CDR2 is ANQGSEA in the germline V gene. The CDR3 contains 13 residues.

This chain's CDR3 is CASSGGRTGELFF. Written as DNA, the CDR3 is TGTGCCAGCAGTGGAGGGCGGACGGGGGAGCTGTTTTTT. The chain uses TRBV6-4 and TRBJ2-2; weak D call: TRBD2 (5 bases). Trimming pared 4 bases from V and 8 bases from J, leaving 11 bases between. CDR1 MRHNA and CDR2 SNTAGT come from the germline V gene. The CDR3 extends over 13 amino acids.

The chain recombines TRBV28 with TRBJ2-4, with TRBD1 matching over 9 bases. Per the germline V gene, CDR1 is MDHEN and CDR2 is SYDVKM. CDR3 length: 19 amino acids. Trimming at V came to 5 bases and at J to 0 bases, leaving 14 bases not matched to a gene. CDR3: CASSGGGTGSLLAKNIQYF. The CDR3 coding sequence is TGTGCCAGCAGTGGGGGGGGGACAGGGAGTTTACTAGCCAAAAACATTCAGTACTTC.

CDR3 region: CASSLVAGKGDYGYTF. CDR3 bases: TGTGCCAGCAGCTTAGTAGCTGGGAAAGGGGACTATGGCTACACCTTC. V usage is TRBV11-2 and J usage is TRBJ1-2, with a possible D match to TRBD1 (5 bases). This CDR3 is built from 16 residues. V lost 1 base and J lost 3, with 15 bases in between. In germline, CDR1 is SGHAT, CDR2 FQNNGV.

This clone was found once. The chain recombines TRBV6-1 with TRBJ1-2, with a tentative D call TRBD1 (5 bases). V lost 4 bases and J 5 bases, leaving 8 bases between the germline ends. Per germline, CDR1 MNHNS and CDR2 SASEGT. This CDR3 is built from 12 residues. This CDR3 reads CASSARDYGYTF. CDR3 bases: TGTGCCAGCAGTGCCAGGGATTATGGCTACACCTTC.

V usage is TRBV7-2 and J usage is TRBJ2-7, with D maybe TRBD2 (5 bases). Deletions cut 2 bases from V and 3 bases from J, with 8 bases between. CDR3 length: 13 residues. Germline CDR1 and CDR2: SGHTA and FQGNSA. CDR3 residues: CASSLTDYYEQYF. The CDR3 region has the DNA TGTGCCAGCAGCTTAACCGACTACTACGAGCAGTACTTC. The full variable domain, rest sourced from reference TRBV7-2 and TRBJ2-7, is GAGVSQSPSNKVTEKGKDVELRCDPISGHTALYWYRQSLGQGLEFLIYFQGNSAPDKSGLPSDRFSAERTGGSVSTLTIQRTQQEDSAVYLCASSLTDYYEQYFGPGTRLTVT.

The chain links TRBV18 to TRBJ2-3; 7 nucleotides line up with TRBD1. CDR1 is KGHSH and CDR2 is LQKENI in the germline V gene. This CDR3 spans 15 amino acids. V lost 6 bases, J lost 4 bases, and 10 bases stayed unmatched. CDR3 loop: CASSRDRDGPDTQYF. The DNA of the CDR3 is TGTGCCAGCTCCCGAGACAGGGACGGTCCAGATACGCAGTATTTT.

This rearrangement joins TRBV5-1 to TRBJ2-5, with 7 bases lining up with TRBD1. J gave up 2 bases and V 9 bases, and 13 bases lay outside the gene matches. Germline lookup yields CDR1 SGHRS and CDR2 YFSETQ. The CDR3 is made up of 15 amino acids. CDR3 nucleotides: TGCGCCACTCAAGGGGGCAGGGGGTTGCAAGAGACCCAGTACTTC. As protein: CATQGGRGLQETQYF.

The rearrangement links TRBV5-1 to TRBJ2-1; 9 nucleotides match TRBD1. CDR1 is SGHRS, CDR2 YFSETQ, per germline. This CDR3 is 17 amino acids long. V gave up 0 bases and J gave up 4 bases; unmatched junction bases: 8. DNA of the CDR3: TGCGCCAGCAGCTTGGACACAGGGGGCCCGGTATACAATGAGCAGTTCTTC. This translates into CASSLDTGGPVYNEQFF. The complete variable domain, with remaining parts taken from reference TRBV5-1 and TRBJ2-1, reads KAGVTQTPRYLIKTRGQQVTLSCSPISGHRSVSWYQQTPGQGLQFLFEYFSETQRNKGNFPGRFSGRQFSNSRSEMNVSTLELGDSALYLCASSLDTGGPVYNEQFFGPGTRLTVL.

The J gene is TRBJ2-1, the V gene TRBV5-1; TRBD1 is a possible D gene (5 bases). The CDR3 is made up of 14 amino acids. CDR1 and CDR2 from the germline V gene are SGHRS and YFSETQ. V was cut by 7 bases and J by 4 bases, with 15 bases left in between. The CDR3 DNA is TGCGCCAGCGCTCAGGGATTTGGTTACAATGAGCAGTTCTTC. Protein product: CASAQGFGYNEQFF.

V usage is TRBV7-9 and J usage is TRBJ2-7; the match to TRBD2 covers 11 bases. CDR1 is SEHNR, CDR2 FQNEAQ, per germline (reference sequence). V trimming: 6 bases; J trimming: 3 bases; junction bases outside the gene matches: 7. CDR3 size: 15 residues. CDR3 nucleotides: TGTGCCAGCAGGCCACCACTAGCGGGGGACTACGAGCAGTACTTC. This codes for CASRPPLAGDYEQYF.

This rearrangement joins TRBV25-1 to TRBJ1-2; 7 bases are shared with TRBD1. The V and J ends lost 7 bases and 5 bases, in that order; junction bases with no gene match: 7. Germline CDR1 reads MGHDK; CDR2 reads SYGVNS. The CDR3 consists of 13 residues. The CDR3 here is CASNATGRYGYTF. The DNA for the CDR3 is TGTGCCAGCAATGCGACAGGGCGGTATGGCTACACCTTC.